Listed below are T cell receptor beta chains from one sample, sequenced in a study of blood T cell repertoires in COVID-19. Data came from immunoSEQ multiplex PCR; TCRdb stores just in-frame clones and leaves some out. The table includes 65,000 to 75,000 clones, roughly 91% detected once. The source material was peripheral blood. The receptors were gathered from a woman older than 75 with active or convalescent COVID-19. Both conserved end residues are part of each CDR3. A D gene is named only where the DNA matches it firmly. Clone size is shown for a subset of rows, as once, few, many or a class of expanded clone.

d_call	j_call	v_call	clone_size	cdr3_aa	cdr3_nt
.	TRBJ2-5	TRBV19	.	CASSISWAGGDYQETQYF	TGTGCCAGTAGTATAAGTTGGGCCGGCGGGGATTACCAAGAGACCCAGTACTTC
TRBD2	TRBJ2-1	TRBV7-9	.	CASSPGGAVYEQFF	TGTGCCAGCAGCCCCGGGGGGGCCGTCTATGAGCAGTTCTTC
TRBD1	TRBJ2-7	TRBV4-3	.	CASSQGQVGYYEQYF	TGCGCCAGCAGCCAGGGACAGGTTGGGTACTACGAGCAGTACTTC
.	TRBJ1-5	TRBV19	.	CASLARSGGAGYSNQPQHF	TGTGCCAGCCTAGCCCGTTCAGGAGGGGCGGGCTATAGCAATCAGCCCCAGCATTTT
.	TRBJ2-4	TRBV3-1/TRBV3-2	.	CASLDGVDIQYF	TGTGCCAGCCTGGACGGGGTAGACATTCAGTACTTC
.	TRBJ1-2	TRBV29-1	.	CSVEATGSVGLRYTF	TGCAGCGTTGAAGCTACAGGGTCTGTGGGTTTACGCTACACCTTC
.	TRBJ1-4	TRBV2	.	CASSEGGGRSGKLFF	TGTGCCAGCAGTGAAGGGGGAGGGCGTTCGGGAAAACTGTTTTTT
.	TRBJ2-5	TRBV27	.	CASMRDVGQQETQYF	TGTGCCAGCATGCGGGATGTGGGACAGCAAGAGACCCAGTACTTC
.	TRBJ1-2	TRBV7-2	.	CASSLGEGGYGYTF	TGTGCCAGCAGCTTGGGGGAGGGAGGCTATGGCTACACCTTC
TRBD1	TRBJ2-5	TRBV5-4	.	CASSLQGSQETQYF	TGTGCCAGCAGCTTACAGGGGAGCCAAGAGACCCAGTACTTC
.	TRBJ1-2	TRBV30	.	CAWRWATEAYGYTF	TGTGCCTGGAGGTGGGCCACAGAAGCCTATGGCTACACCTTC
.	TRBJ1-4	TRBV4-3	.	CASSQDREGGPHSF	TGCGCCAGCAGCCAAGATAGGGAGGGGGGACCTCACAGTTTT
.	TRBJ2-7	TRBV30	.	CAWSAGQIRYEQYF	TGTGCCTGGAGTGCCGGACAGATCCGCTACGAGCAGTACTTC
.	TRBJ2-2	TRBV11-1	once	CASSPINTGELFF	TGTGCCAGCAGCCCTATAAACACCGGGGAGCTGTTTTTT
TRBD2	TRBJ2-3	TRBV5-4	.	CASSLGSGGTDTQYF	TGTGCCAGCAGCTTGGGTAGCGGGGGCACAGATACGCAGTATTTT
TRBD2	TRBJ2-1	TRBV7-3	.	CASSERGSSYNEQFF	TGTGCCAGCTCCGAGCGGGGAAGCTCCTACAATGAGCAGTTCTTC
TRBD1	TRBJ1-5	TRBV19	.	CASSRGTGTLPQHF	TGTGCCAGTAGTAGGGGGACAGGGACACTGCCCCAGCATTTT
TRBD1	TRBJ1-2	TRBV11-2	.	CASSLDTDRGIVKGYTF	TGTGCCAGCAGCTTAGATACCGACAGGGGGATAGTGAAAGGCTACACCTTC
.	TRBJ2-1	TRBV24-1	.	CATSARDNEQFF	TGTGCCACCAGCGCCAGGGACAATGAGCAGTTCTTC
TRBD2	TRBJ2-1	TRBV2	.	CASRGFRPSGRQFF	TGTGCCAGCAGGGGATTCAGGCCTAGCGGGAGACAGTTCTTC
TRBD1	TRBJ1-2	TRBV5-1	.	CASSYWEQGVDGYTF	TGCGCCAGCAGCTATTGGGAACAGGGGGTCGATGGCTACACCTTC
TRBD1	TRBJ1-6	TRBV5-4	.	CASSLGQGRDSPLHF	TGTGCCAGCAGCTTGGGACAGGGTCGGGATTCACCCCTCCACTTT
.	TRBJ1-4	TRBV7-2	.	CASSLGASNEKLFF	TGTGCCAGCAGCTTGGGGGCCTCTAATGAAAAACTGTTTTTT
.	TRBJ2-3	TRBV7-8	.	CASSLVTGWSTDTQYF	TGTGCCAGCAGCTTAGTTACAGGCTGGAGCACAGATACGCAGTATTTT
.	TRBJ1-2	TRBV30	.	CAWRSFRGEGYTF	TGTGCCTGGAGATCGTTCAGGGGTGAGGGCTACACCTTC
TRBD1	TRBJ2-3	TRBV19	.	CASSIFGQGTDTQYF	TGTGCCAGTAGTATTTTCGGACAGGGGACAGATACGCAGTATTTT
TRBD1	TRBJ1-2	TRBV13	.	CASSHRTGSLYGYTF	TGTGCCAGCAGCCATCGGACAGGGAGCCTCTATGGCTACACCTTC